This T cell receptor (beta chain) was recorded in a study of regulatory T cells in long-lasting Graves disease. Study conclusions and caveats: Favored gene segments in persistent disease were TRBV28, TRBJ1-2 and TRBJ2-5. Persistent Graves' patients showed less TCR diversity than newly diagnosed ones. Investigators studied peripheral blood only, not thyroid tissue.

Building the TCR beta libraries relied on iRepertoire HTBI primers, and CDR3 regions underwent Arm-PCR. TCRdb itself ran the multiplex PCR reads through MiXCR, one entry per CDR3 protein. The table includes 650,000 to 850,000 distinct CDR3 sequences, approximately 31% detected once. In this sample, this clonotype turned up a few times. What it recognizes is unknown. Time point denoted: persistent/refractory GD, antithyroid drugs over 5 years with positive TRAb. From PBMCs, RNA was extracted and then used to make the TCR library. It was by American Thyroid Association guidelines that Graves' disease was diagnosed. V gave up 2 bases and J gave up 0 bases; unmatched junction bases: 8. Germline loops: CDR1 LGHNT, CDR2 FRNRAP. The CDR3 runs to 17 residues.

The TCR comes from a female donor with Graves disease. This rearrangement joins TRBV12-5 to TRBJ1-1; the match to TRBD1 covers 8 bases. Sample: peripheral blood mononuclear cells (PBMCs), taken when the disease was refractory, from a patient treated with antithyroid drugs. CDR3 in amino acids: CASGLYFGTGLNTEAFF. CDR3 DNA sequence: TGTGCTAGTGGTTTGTACTTCGGGACAGGTCTGAACACTGAAGCTTTCTTT.